This T cell receptor (beta chain) originates from a study of technical replicates of blood from a few donors. This CDR3 comprises 14 residues. Germline V gene sequence: CDR1 LNHDA, CDR2 SQIVND (reference sequence). V was trimmed by 9 bases and J by 3 bases, leaving 18 bases between them. TCRdb's table, derived via immunoSEQ multiplex PCR, lists solely in-frame clones and lacks some. Found here are about 79,000 clones, around 90% of them singletons; the top ten hold approximately 0.4%. The sample consisted of T cells isolated from PBMCs. The TCR comes from a human donor in good health. Some clones in this sample may be carry-over from other donors' samples. This sequence joins TRBV19 and TRBJ2-7, with D perhaps TRBD1 (5 bases). The CDR3 sequence is CASSEGHLFYEQYF. The DNA of the CDR3 is TGTGCCAGCTCTGAAGGACACCTCTTCTACGAGCAGTACTTC.